This TCR beta chain was sequenced for a study of cytomegalovirus exposure and HLA in healthy donors. The CDR3 has 12 residues. The germline V gene has CDR1 MDHEN and CDR2 SYDVKM. The ends were cut back, 6 bases at V and 4 bases at J, with 9 bases in the middle. As to this clone: Its target is not known.

The study's findings and limits: Overall, approximately 150 TCR beta chains were annotated as cytomegalovirus-associated.

Using immunoSEQ multiplex PCR, the repertoire was profiled, and TCRdb retains in-frame clones only, with some absent. Among about 110,000 clones listed, about nine tenths were seen once. The sample comprised PBMCs. This clonotype was obtained from a woman younger than 30 in good health and CMV-seronegative. The chain couples TRBV28 to TRBJ1-2, with D possibly matching TRBD1 (5 bases). DNA for the CDR3: TGTGCCAGCAGACGGGGGGGCTATGGCTACACCTTC. Translating it yields CASRRGGYGYTF.